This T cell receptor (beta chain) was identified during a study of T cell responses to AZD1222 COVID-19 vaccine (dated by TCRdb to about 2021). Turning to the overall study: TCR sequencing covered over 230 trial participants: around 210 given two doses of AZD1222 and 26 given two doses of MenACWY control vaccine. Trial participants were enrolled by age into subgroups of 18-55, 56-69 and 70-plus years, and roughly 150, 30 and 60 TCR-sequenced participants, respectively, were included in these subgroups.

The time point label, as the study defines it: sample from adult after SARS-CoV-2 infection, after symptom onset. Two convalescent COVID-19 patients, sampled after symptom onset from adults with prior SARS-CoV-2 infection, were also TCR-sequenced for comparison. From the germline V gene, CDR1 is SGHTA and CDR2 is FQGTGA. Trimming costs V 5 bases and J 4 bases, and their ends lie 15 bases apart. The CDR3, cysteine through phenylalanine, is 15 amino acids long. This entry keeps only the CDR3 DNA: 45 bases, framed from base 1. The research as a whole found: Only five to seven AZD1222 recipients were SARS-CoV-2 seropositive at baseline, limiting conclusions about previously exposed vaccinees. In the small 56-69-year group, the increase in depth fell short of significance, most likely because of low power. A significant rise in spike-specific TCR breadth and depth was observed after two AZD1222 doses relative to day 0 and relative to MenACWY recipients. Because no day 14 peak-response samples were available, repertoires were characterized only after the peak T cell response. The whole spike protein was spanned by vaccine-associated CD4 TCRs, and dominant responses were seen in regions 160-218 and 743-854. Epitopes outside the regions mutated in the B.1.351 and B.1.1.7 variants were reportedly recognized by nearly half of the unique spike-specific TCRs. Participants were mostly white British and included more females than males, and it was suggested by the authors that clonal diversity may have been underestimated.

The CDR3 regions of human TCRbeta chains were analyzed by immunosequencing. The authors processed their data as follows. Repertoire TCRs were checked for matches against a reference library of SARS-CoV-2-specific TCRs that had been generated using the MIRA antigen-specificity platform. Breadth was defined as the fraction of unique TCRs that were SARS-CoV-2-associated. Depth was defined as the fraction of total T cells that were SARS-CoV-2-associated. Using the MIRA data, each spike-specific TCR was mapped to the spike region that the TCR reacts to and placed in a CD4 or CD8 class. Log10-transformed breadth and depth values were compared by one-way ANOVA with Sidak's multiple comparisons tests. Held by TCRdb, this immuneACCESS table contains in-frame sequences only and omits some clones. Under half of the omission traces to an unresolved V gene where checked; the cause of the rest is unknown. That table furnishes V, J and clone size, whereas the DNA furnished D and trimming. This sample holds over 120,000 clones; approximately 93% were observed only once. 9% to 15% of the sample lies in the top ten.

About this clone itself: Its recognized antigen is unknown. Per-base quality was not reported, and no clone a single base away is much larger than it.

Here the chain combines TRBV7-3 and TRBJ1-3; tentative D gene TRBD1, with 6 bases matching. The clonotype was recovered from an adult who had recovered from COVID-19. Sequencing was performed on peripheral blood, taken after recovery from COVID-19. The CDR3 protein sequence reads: CASSPQGHIGNTIYF. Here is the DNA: TGTGCCAGCAGCCCGCAGGGACACATCGGAAACACCATATATTTT.